This is a list of T cell receptor beta chains from one sample in a study of post-analysis software for immune sequencing data. In TCRdb, the PCR reads were re-called with MiXCR into one record per CDR3 protein. The sample holds over 700,000 distinct CDR3 sequences; around 27% are singletons and the top ten take roughly 0.53%. The sample comprised blood. These receptors were collected from a girl aged 10 to 17 with multiple sclerosis. Both conserved end residues are trimmed from each CDR3.

V gene: TRBV9; CDR3 protein: ASSGDSLVRGEQY
V gene: TRBV20-1; CDR3 protein: SARAGARWEQY
V gene: TRBV13; CDR3 protein: ASSFLRFADNEQF
V gene: TRBV10-3; CDR3 protein: VISESGGSYNEQF
V gene: TRBV6-6; CDR3 protein: ASRHTSGGRNEQY
V gene: TRBV29-1; CDR3 protein: SVEGITGGSYNEQF
V gene: TRBV7-9; CDR3 protein: ASSGQGDWKTQY
V gene: TRBV11-2; CDR3 protein: ASSSWTGGKTGNTIY
V gene: TRBV24-1; CDR3 protein: ATSGYPSSYNEQY
V gene: TRBV29-1; CDR3 protein: SVDLRGGANYGYT
V gene: TRBV3-1; CDR3 protein: ASSQDHRGLYGYT
V gene: TRBV29-1; CDR3 protein: SVDHRGPGANVLT
V gene: TRBV14; CDR3 protein: ASSQTGTSTEAF
V gene: TRBV11-2; CDR3 protein: ATTFQGSSTDTQY
V gene: TRBV10-3; CDR3 protein: AISSSIGGGELF
V gene: TRBV3-1; CDR3 protein: ASSGYSYNEQF
V gene: TRBV15; CDR3 protein: ATSRDGTASYEQY
V gene: TRBV27; CDR3 protein: ASSLSGKREQY
V gene: TRBV10-3; CDR3 protein: AISGAGDPNIQY
V gene: TRBV25-1; CDR3 protein: ASSESGREGYNEQF
V gene: TRBV11-2; CDR3 protein: ACSLETEQF
V gene: TRBV12-3/TRBV12-4; CDR3 protein: ASTQGQGMNYGYT
V gene: TRBV5-1; CDR3 protein: ASSHLRAHEQF
V gene: TRBV5-6; CDR3 protein: ASSTLWREVSYNEQF
V gene: TRBV6-5; CDR3 protein: ASSYSGAQPQH
V gene: TRBV5-1; CDR3 protein: ASSLVFVGSREQY
V gene: TRBV20-1; CDR3 protein: SARGGGSTDTQY
V gene: TRBV7-2; CDR3 protein: ASSLGWGIRNEKLF
V gene: TRBV4-3; CDR3 protein: ASSQGGVGNEKLF
V gene: TRBV7-2; CDR3 protein: ASSYLWARNTGELF
V gene: TRBV10-3; CDR3 protein: AISGRELSYNEQF
V gene: TRBV6-1; CDR3 protein: ASRGWGSGEQY
V gene: TRBV11-2; CDR3 protein: ASSSAGGRGYT
V gene: TRBV9; CDR3 protein: ASSPRIVYTEAF
V gene: TRBV11-2; CDR3 protein: ASSFRDSYEQY
V gene: TRBV10-3; CDR3 protein: AISEERDRGKNEQF
V gene: TRBV2; CDR3 protein: ASRPTPYKQETQY
V gene: TRBV3-1; CDR3 protein: ASSLPPPTDTQY
V gene: TRBV6-1; CDR3 protein: ASSATTRGSTEAF
V gene: TRBV7-9; CDR3 protein: ASSLEGPSSYEQY
V gene: TRBV4-2; CDR3 protein: ASSHQRGAQETQY
V gene: TRBV5-1; CDR3 protein: ASSLFGLENEQY
V gene: TRBV7-9; CDR3 protein: ASSSPKPGQGAHQPQH